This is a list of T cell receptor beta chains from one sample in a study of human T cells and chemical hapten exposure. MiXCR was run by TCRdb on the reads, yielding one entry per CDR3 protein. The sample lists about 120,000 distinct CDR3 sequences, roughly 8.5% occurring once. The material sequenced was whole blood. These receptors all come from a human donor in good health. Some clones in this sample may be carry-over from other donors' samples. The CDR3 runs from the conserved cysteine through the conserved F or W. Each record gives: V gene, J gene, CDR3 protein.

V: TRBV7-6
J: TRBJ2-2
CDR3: CASEANTGELFF

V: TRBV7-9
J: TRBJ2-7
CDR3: CASSYRADEQYF

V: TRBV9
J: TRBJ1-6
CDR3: CASSVEGKAPLHF

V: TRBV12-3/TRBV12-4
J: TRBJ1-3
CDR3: CASSQDRGGNTIYF

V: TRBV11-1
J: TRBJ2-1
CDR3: CASSIAGNVYNEQFF

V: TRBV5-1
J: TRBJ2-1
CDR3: CASTPSWGDYNEQFF

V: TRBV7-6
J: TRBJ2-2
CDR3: CASSLGRSPSGDTGELFF

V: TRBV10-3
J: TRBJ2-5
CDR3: CATSGLAGGRETQYF

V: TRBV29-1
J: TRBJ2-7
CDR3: CSVVLGDYEQYF

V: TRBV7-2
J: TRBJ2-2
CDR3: CASSLGGTSAGELFF

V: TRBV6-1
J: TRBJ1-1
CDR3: CASSEWAGLADTEAFF

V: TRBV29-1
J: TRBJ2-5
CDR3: CSVGLKYQETQYF

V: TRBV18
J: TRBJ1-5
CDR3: CASSPAGTDSNQPQHF

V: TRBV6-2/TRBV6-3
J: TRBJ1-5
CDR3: CASSPSLQGDNQPQHF

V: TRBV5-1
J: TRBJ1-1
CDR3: CASSPIKLGPTYTEAFF

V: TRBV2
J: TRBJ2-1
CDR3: CASSEKGYNEQFF

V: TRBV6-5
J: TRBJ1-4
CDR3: CASSYSELTTNEKLFF

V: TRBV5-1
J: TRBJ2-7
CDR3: CASSNRGTHYEQYF

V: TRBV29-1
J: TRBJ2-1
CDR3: CSVPGQGVW

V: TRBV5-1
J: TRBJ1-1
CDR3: CASFRGGILNTEAFF

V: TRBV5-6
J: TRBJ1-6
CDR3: CASSLTGNSPLHF

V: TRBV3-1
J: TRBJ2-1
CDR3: CASSQEWAYNEQFF